The 18 T cell receptor beta chains listed next were all sequenced from one sample in a study of T cells in Graves' hyperthyroidism and ophthalmopathy. TCR beta CDR3 sequences were amplified from RNA transcripts. First-round RT-PCR targeting the TCR CDR3 was performed with the HTBI primer set. TCRdb used MiXCR to reprocess the multiplex PCR reads, holding one entry per CDR3 protein. Altogether under 400,000 distinct CDR3 sequences are present, roughly 13% being singletons, with the ten largest covering less than 10%. Input material: blood. Receptor source: a woman aged 18 to 35 with Graves' hyperthyroidism.

This clonotype was detected ten times or more. V is TRBV28 and J is TRBJ1-2, with D perhaps matching TRBD1 (6 bases). Trimming took 6 bases from V and 7 from J, leaving 15 bases between them. The CDR3 is made up of 13 amino acids. The germline CDR1 and CDR2 sequences are MDHEN and SYDVKM. CDR3 nucleotides: TGTGCCAGCAGGGACAGCTCGACCGCTGGCTACACCTTC. This sequence encodes CASRDSSTAGYTF.

The sample holds one count of this clonotype. A much more abundant neighbour one base away suggests this may be a read error. The chain uses TRBV28 and TRBJ1-6; maybe TRBD1 (6 bases). This CDR3 has 19 amino acids. Germline V gene data show CDR1 as MDHEN and CDR2 as SYDVKM. The DNA of the CDR3 is TGTGCCAGCAGTTTATTCTCGGGGGCGATTAGCTCCTATAATTTACCCCTCCACTTT. This gives the protein CASSLFSGAISSYNLPLHF.

Comment on this clonotype: A clone one base away is much larger, so this may be a read error. This CDR3 is CASRSEERIDVKTQYF. Here the CDR3 DNA reads TGTGCCAGCAGATCAGAGGAGAGAATAGACGTGAAGACCCAGTACTTC. This chain uses TRBV27 with TRBJ2-5; D unresolved. Germline V gene data show CDR1 as MNHEY and CDR2 as SMNVEV (reference sequence). The CDR3 contains 16 residues. The V and J ends lost 6 bases and 6 bases respectively, with 23 bases between them.

This clonotype was observed many times. This chain uses TRBV2 with TRBJ2-1; 8 bases fit TRBD2. This CDR3 region has 16 residues. Germline assignment: CDR1 SNHLY and CDR2 FYNNEI. V was clipped by 6 bases and J by 7 bases; unmatched bases: 14. The CDR3 nucleotides read TGTGCCAGCAGCGCGATCGGGACTAGAGGTTATAATGAGCAGTTCTTC. Protein sequence: CASSAIGTRGYNEQFF.

This clonotype came up many times. This chain joins TRBV3-1 and TRBJ1-5, with 7 bases fitting TRBD1. The germline V gene has CDR1 LGHDT and CDR2 YNNKEL (reference sequence). CDR3 length: 14 amino acids. Germline trimming cut 5 bases from V and 2 bases from J; bases unmatched to any gene: 3. CDR3 DNA sequence: TGTGCCAGCAGCAGGGGGCAAGGCAATCAGCCCCAGCATTTT. Protein sequence: CASSRGQGNQPQHF.

Here the CDR3 reads CASSLGRDSSRRNEQFF. CDR3 DNA: TGCGCCAGCAGCTTGGGTCGGGACAGCTCGAGAAGAAATGAGCAGTTCTTC. This rearrangement joins TRBV5-1 to TRBJ2-1; TRBD1 aligns across 7 bases. Germline lookup yields CDR1 SGHRS and CDR2 YFSETQ. The CDR3 loop spans 17 amino acids. After removal of 0 bases from V and 7 bases from J, the junction contained 13 bases not matched to a gene. Filled out from reference TRBV5-1 and TRBJ2-1, the complete variable domain reads KAGVTQTPRYLIKTRGQQVTLSCSPISGHRSVSWYQQTPGQGLQFLFEYFSETQRNKGNFPGRFSGRQFSNSRSEMNVSTLELGDSALYLCASSLGRDSSRRNEQFFGPGTRLTVL.

This clonotype has more than one count but fewer than ten. V and J are TRBV6-1 and TRBJ2-5; D call uncertain. Germline V gene sequence: CDR1 MNHNS, CDR2 SASEGT. V was cut by 1 base and J by 2 bases, with 8 bases left in between. There are 14 residues in the CDR3. The CDR3 DNA is TGTGCCAGCAGTGAAGTAGAACTACAAGAGACCCAGTACTTC. This encodes CASSEVELQETQYF.

At least ten counts were recorded for this clonotype. V is TRBV6-1 and J is TRBJ2-7, with D possibly called TRBD1 or TRBD2 (5 bases each). The V end was cut by 7 bases, the J end by 1 base, with 17 bases between. CDR1 is MNHNS, CDR2 SASEGT, per germline. The CDR3 consists of 15 residues. The CDR3 nucleotides are TGTGCCAGCATGCGGTCAGGGCCGGGATCCTACGAGCAGTACTTC. Residues: CASMRSGPGSYEQYF.

This clonotype was counted ten times or more. The chain carries TRBV3-1 and TRBJ1-4; possible D gene TRBD1, 5 bases. This CDR3 contains 11 residues. The germline V gene encodes CDR1 LGHDT and CDR2 YNNKEL (reference sequence). Trimming took off 5 bases at V and 13 bases at J, with 11 bases between the two ends. Here the CDR3 DNA reads TGTGCCAGCAGCGACAGTTACGGACTGTTTTTT. This codes for CASSDSYGLFF. The variable domain in full, completed from reference TRBV3-1 and TRBJ1-4, reads DTAVSQTPKYLVTQMGNDKSIKCEQNLGHDTMYWYKQDSKKFLKIMFSYNNKELIINETVPNRFSPKSPDKAHLNLHINSLELGDSAVYFCASSDSYGLFFGSGTQLSVL.

This clonotype was seen a few times. The chain uses TRBV19 and TRBJ2-5; TRBD1 agrees at 8 bases. After removal of 1 base from V and 4 bases from J, the junction contained 2 bases not matched to a gene. Germline assignment: CDR1 LNHDA and CDR2 SQIVND (reference sequence). The CDR3 is 14 amino acids. The chain's CDR3 is CASSIGQGTETQYF. CDR3 coding DNA: TGTGCCAGTAGTATAGGACAGGGGACAGAGACCCAGTACTTC.

On this clonotype itself: A read error may explain this, as a much larger clone is one base away. This CDR3 is missing its conserved last phenylalanine or tryptophan, likely due to a read error. The chain recombines TRBV2 with TRBJ2-7; D is perhaps TRBD1 (6 bases). The germline V and J ends were trimmed by 4 bases and 2 bases, with 9 bases remaining between them. This CDR3 has 13 residues. The germline V gene encodes CDR1 SNHLY and CDR2 FYNNEI. The CDR3 region is CASSVTGAYEQYL. In DNA form, the CDR3 reads TGTGCCAGCAGTGTGACAGGAGCCTACGAGCAGTACCTC.

This clonotype was detected ten times or more. The chain recombines TRBV27 with TRBJ1-6; D remains ambiguous. Germline CDR1 and CDR2: MNHEY and SMNVEV (reference sequence). This CDR3 has 12 residues. Deletions cut 7 bases from V and 10 bases from J, with 11 bases between. The CDR3 reads CASNPIYSPLHF. The CDR3 region has the DNA TGTGCCAGCAACCCGATATACTCACCCCTCCACTTT.

This clonotype was counted at least ten times. The CDR3 DNA is TGCAGTGCTTCCCACGGGGGGGCCTACGAGCAGTACTTC. Translation gives CSASHGGAYEQYF. The V and J genes are TRBV20-1 and TRBJ2-7; 8 nucleotides line up with TRBD2. The ends lost 5 bases at V and 2 bases at J; junction bases unmatched: 5. Per germline, CDR1 DFQATT and CDR2 SNEGSKA (reference sequence). The CDR3 is made up of 13 amino acids.

This clonotype was observed many times. This chain links TRBV12-3 or TRBV12-4 with TRBJ2-7; the match to TRBD1 covers 9 bases. There are 15 residues in the CDR3. The J segment lost 4 bases and the V segment lost 4 bases, leaving 8 bases of the junction unmatched. The CDR3 sequence: CASSWIQGARYEQYF. The DNA for the CDR3 is TGTGCCAGCAGTTGGATACAGGGGGCCCGGTACGAGCAGTACTTC.

This clonotype occurred many times. The chain combines TRBV3-1 with TRBJ1-3, with D unresolved. Trimming took 4 bases from V and 0 from J, leaving 13 bases between them. Germline CDR1 reads LGHDT; CDR2 reads YNNKEL (reference sequence). This CDR3 contains 16 residues. The CDR3 loop is CASSPRTADSGNTIYF. As DNA, the CDR3 is TGTGCCAGCAGCCCAAGGACCGCGGACTCTGGAAACACCATATATTTT.

This clonotype was counted ten times or more. The V gene is TRBV6-2 or TRBV6-3, the J gene TRBJ1-1; the D gene is possibly TRBD1 (5 bases). Germline CDR1 MNHEY, CDR2 SVGEGT. The V gene lost 5 bases and the J gene lost 10 bases, with 17 bases spanning the gap. The CDR3 is made up of 13 amino acids. CDR3 sequence reads: CASSELSGRRAFF. The DNA of the CDR3 is TGTGCCAGCAGTGAACTATCGGGACGAAGAGCTTTCTTT.

The table lists this clonotype with many counts. The chain has TRBV27 and TRBJ1-2; TRBD1 is a possible D gene (5 bases). The length of the CDR3 is 14 residues. Trimming took off 6 bases at V and 4 bases at J, with 15 bases between the two ends. Per germline, CDR1 MNHEY and CDR2 SMNVEV (reference sequence). The DNA for the CDR3 is TGTGCCAGCAGGCCCCGGGGGGGGGGCTATGGCTACACCTTC. It yields the protein CASRPRGGGYGYTF.

This clonotype was recorded at least ten times. The gene calls are TRBV2 and TRBJ2-7, with 12 bases lining up with TRBD2. From germline, CDR1 is SNHLY and CDR2 FYNNEI. J gave up 4 bases and V 8 bases, and 15 bases lay outside the gene matches. This CDR3 region has 17 residues. CDR3: CASLERLAGAQFYEQYF. The DNA of the CDR3 is TGTGCCAGCTTAGAGAGACTAGCGGGGGCCCAGTTTTACGAGCAGTACTTC.